This T cell receptor (beta chain) was documented in a study of blood T cell repertoires in COVID-19. Study background: COVID-19 samples from acute and convalescent phases originated in the United States, Italy and Spain.

V lost 7 bases and J lost 5; bases outside the gene matches: 11. Germline V gene lookup returns CDR1 MNHEY and CDR2 SVGAGI. This CDR3 has 15 amino acids. Sequencing used immunoSEQ multiplex PCR; TCRdb keeps in-frame clones, though not all of them. Of over 85,000 clones in the sample, about 85% were seen once. This clone was picked up one time. This TCR came from a human donor in a cohort sampled during active COVID-19. Sequencing was done on a sample of peripheral blood. This rearrangement joins TRBV6-5 to TRBJ2-3; 8 nucleotides align to TRBD2. CDR3: CASTVTRGGGDTQYF. The CDR3 bases are TGTGCCAGCACCGTAACCCGGGGGGGCGGAGATACGCAGTATTTT.